This paragraph covers one T cell receptor (beta chain) sequence. The antigen is undetermined. These data belong to a study of blood T cells in healthy people across ages. PCR was performed a second time for roughly 7 to 12 cycles using a sample-barcoded 5' primer and a J-beta primer mix. Via MiXCR, TCRdb re-called the 5' RACE reads, giving one row per CDR3 protein. The sample includes some 1,500,000 distinct CDR3 sequences, 42% seen only once; the top ten take about 3.8%. Findings and caveats of the study: Age showed a roughly linear inverse relationship with TCR beta diversity per million T cells.

This CDR3 has 17 residues. V lost 0 bases and J lost 0, with 12 bases in between. Healthy Caucasian individuals from Russia aged about 6 to 90 served as donors. This TCR came from a woman between 18 and 29 years old in good health. The V call is TRBV12-3 or TRBV12-4, the J call TRBJ2-4; D call uncertain. The specimen was blood. This CDR3 reads CASSLAILTVAKNIQYF. The CDR3 DNA sequence: TGTGCCAGCAGTTTAGCTATCTTGACGGTAGCCAAAAACATTCAGTACTTC.